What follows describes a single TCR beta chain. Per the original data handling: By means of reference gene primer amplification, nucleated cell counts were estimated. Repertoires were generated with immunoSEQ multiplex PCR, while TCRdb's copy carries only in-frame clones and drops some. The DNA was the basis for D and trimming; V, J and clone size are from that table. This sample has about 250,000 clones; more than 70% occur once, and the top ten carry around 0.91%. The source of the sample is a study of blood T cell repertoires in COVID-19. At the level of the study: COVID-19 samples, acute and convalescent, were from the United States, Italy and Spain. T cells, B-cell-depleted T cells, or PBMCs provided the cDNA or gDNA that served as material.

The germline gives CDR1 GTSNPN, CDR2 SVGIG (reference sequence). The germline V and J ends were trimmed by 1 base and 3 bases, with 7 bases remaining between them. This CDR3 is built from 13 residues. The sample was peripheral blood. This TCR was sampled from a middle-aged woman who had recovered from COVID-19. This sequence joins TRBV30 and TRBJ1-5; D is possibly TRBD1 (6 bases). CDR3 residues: CAWSGQDNQPQHF. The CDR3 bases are TGTGCCTGGAGTGGACAGGACAATCAGCCCCAGCATTTT.